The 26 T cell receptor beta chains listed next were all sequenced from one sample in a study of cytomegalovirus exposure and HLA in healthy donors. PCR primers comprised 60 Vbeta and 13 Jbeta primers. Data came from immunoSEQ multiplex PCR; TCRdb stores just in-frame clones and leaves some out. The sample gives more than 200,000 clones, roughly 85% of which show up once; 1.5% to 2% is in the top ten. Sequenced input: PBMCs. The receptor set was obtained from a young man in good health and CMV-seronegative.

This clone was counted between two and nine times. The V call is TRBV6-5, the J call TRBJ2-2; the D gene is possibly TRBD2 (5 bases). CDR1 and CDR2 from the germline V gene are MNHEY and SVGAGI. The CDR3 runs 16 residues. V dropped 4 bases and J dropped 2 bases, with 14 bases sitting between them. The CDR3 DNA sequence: TGTGCCAGCAGTTCCGGAAGGACTTTTAACACCGGGGAGCTGTTTTTT. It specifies CASSSGRTFNTGELFF.

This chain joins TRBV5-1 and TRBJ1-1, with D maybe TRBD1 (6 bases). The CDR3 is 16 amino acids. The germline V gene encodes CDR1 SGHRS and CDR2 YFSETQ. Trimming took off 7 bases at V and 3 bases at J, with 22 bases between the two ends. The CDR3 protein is CASRTSKGGADTEAFF. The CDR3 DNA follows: TGCGCCAGCCGCACCTCGAAGGGGGGGGCGGACACTGAAGCTTTCTTT.

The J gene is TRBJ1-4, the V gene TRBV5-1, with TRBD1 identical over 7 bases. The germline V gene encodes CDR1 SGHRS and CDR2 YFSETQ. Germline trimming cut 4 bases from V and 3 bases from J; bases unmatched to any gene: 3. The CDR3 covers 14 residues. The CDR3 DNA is TGCGCCAGCAGCAAGCAGGGGGCTAATGAAAAACTGTTTTTT. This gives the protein CASSKQGANEKLFF.

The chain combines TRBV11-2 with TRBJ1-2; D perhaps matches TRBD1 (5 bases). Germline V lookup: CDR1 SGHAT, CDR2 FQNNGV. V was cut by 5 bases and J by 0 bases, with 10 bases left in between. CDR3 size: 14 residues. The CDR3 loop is CASSRDSTNYGYTF. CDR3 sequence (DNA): TGTGCCAGCAGCCGGGACTCGACTAACTATGGCTACACCTTC.

As DNA, the CDR3 is TGTGCCAGCAGTCCCCTGGACAGTTTAAATCAGCCCCAGCATTTT. Translating it yields CASSPLDSLNQPQHF. The J gene is TRBJ1-5, the V gene TRBV28, with D maybe TRBD1 (6 bases). The CDR3 length is 15 residues. Germline V gives CDR1 MDHEN, CDR2 SYDVKM. Trimming removed 5 bases at V and 4 bases at J, with 15 bases between.

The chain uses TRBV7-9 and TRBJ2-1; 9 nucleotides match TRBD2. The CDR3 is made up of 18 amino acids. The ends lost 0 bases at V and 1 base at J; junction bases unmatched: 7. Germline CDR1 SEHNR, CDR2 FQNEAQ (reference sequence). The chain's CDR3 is CASSLAGGGGASYNEQFF. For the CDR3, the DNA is TGTGCCAGCAGCTTAGCAGGGGGCGGGGGGGCTTCCTACAATGAGCAGTTCTTC.

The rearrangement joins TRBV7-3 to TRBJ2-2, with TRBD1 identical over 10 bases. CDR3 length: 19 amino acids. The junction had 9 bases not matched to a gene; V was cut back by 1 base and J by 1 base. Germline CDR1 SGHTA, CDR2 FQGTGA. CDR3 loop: CASSLRGQGIARNTGELFF. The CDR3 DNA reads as TGTGCCAGCAGCTTAAGGGGACAGGGGATAGCGAGGAACACCGGGGAGCTGTTTTTT.

The CDR3 DNA follows: TGTGCCAGCAGCCTAGGGGCTAGCGGGATGCAGGAGACCCAGTACTTC. Its translation is CASSLGASGMQETQYF. The chain has TRBV7-8 and TRBJ2-5; TRBD2 matches 9 bases. J lost 5 bases, V lost 5 bases, and 12 bases had no gene match. Germline values: CDR1 SGHVS, CDR2 FQNEAQ. The CDR3 has 16 residues.

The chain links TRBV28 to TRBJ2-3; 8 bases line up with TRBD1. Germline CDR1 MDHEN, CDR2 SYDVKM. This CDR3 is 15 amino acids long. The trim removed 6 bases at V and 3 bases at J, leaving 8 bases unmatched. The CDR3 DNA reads TGTGCCAGCAGAAGCGGACAGGGTACGACAGATACGCAGTATTTT. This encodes CASRSGQGTTDTQYF. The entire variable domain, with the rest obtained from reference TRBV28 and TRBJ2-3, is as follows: DVKVTQSSRYLVKRTGEKVFLECVQDMDHENMFWYRQDPGLGLRLIYFSYDVKMKEKGDIPEGYSVSREKKERFSLILESASTNQTSMYLCASRSGQGTTDTQYFGPGTRLTVL.

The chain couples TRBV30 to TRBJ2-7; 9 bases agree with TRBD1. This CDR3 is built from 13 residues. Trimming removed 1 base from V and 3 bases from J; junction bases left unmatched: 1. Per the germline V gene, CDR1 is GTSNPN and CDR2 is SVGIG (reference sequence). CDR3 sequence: CAWSAGQGYEQYF. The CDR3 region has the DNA TGTGCCTGGAGTGCGGGACAGGGCTACGAGCAGTACTTC.

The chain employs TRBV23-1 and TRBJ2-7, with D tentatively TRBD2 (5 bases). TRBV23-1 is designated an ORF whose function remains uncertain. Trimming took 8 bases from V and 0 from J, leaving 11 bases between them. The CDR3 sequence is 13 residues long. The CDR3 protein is CASPGSPSYEQYF. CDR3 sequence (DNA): TGCGCCAGCCCGGGATCTCCCTCCTACGAGCAGTACTTC.

The CDR3 coding sequence is TGCAGCGTTGAACTATGGGCAGGTGGGGCCAACGTCCTGACTTTC. Amino acid sequence: CSVELWAGGANVLTF. The chain links TRBV29-1 to TRBJ2-6, with D unclear. The CDR3 is made up of 15 amino acids. In germline, CDR1 is SQVTM, CDR2 ANQGSEA. Trimming removed 2 bases at V and 3 bases at J, with 11 bases between.

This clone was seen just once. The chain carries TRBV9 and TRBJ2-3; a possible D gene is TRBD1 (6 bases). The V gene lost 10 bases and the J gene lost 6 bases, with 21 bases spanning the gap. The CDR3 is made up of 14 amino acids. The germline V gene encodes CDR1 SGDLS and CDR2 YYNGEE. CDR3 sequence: CAAGGGGEGDTQYF. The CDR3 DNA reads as TGTGCCGCTGGGGGTGGGGGCGAAGGGGATACGCAGTATTTT. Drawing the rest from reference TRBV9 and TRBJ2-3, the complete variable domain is DSGVTQTPKHLITATGQRVTLRCSPRSGDLSVYWYQQSLDQGLQFLIQYYNGEERAKGNILERFSAQQFPDLHSELNLSSLELGDSALYFCAAGGGGEGDTQYFGPGTRLTVL.

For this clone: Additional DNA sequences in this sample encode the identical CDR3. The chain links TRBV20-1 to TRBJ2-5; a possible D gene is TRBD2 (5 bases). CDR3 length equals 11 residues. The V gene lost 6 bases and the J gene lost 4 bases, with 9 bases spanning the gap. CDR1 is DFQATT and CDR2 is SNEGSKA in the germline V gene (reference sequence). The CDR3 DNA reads TGCAGTGCGCCGAGCGGAGAGACCCAGTACTTC. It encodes CSAPSGETQYF.

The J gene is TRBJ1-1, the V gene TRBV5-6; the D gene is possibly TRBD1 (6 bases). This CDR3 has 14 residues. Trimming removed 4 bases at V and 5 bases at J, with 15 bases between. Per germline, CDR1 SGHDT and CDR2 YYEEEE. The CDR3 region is CASSRRGGRTEAFF. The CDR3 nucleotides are TGTGCCAGCAGCCGTAGAGGGGGTCGAACTGAAGCTTTCTTT.

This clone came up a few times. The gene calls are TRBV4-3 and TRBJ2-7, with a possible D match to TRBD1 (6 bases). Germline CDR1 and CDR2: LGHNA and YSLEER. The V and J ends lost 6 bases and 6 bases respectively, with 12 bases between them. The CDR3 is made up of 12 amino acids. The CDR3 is CASRSLQGEQYF. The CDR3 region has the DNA TGCGCCAGCAGGTCCTTACAGGGCGAGCAGTACTTC.

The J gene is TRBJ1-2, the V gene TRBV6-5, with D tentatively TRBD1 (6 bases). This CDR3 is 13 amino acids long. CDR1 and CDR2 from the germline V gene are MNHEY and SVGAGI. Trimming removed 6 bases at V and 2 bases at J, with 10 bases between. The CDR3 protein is CASRSTGNYGYTF. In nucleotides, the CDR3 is TGTGCCAGCAGGTCCACAGGGAACTATGGCTACACCTTC.

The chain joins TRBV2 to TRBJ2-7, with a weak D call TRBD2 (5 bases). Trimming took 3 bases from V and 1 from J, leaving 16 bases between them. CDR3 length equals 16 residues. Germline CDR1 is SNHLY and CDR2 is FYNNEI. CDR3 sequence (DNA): TGTGCCAGCAGTGATAGTACTAGACACCCTTCCTACGAGCAGTACTTC. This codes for CASSDSTRHPSYEQYF.

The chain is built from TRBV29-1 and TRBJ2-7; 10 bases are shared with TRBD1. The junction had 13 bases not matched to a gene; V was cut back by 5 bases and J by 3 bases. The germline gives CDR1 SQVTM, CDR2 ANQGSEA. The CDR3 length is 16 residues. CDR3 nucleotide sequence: TGCAGCGTTTGCCCGACCGGGACAGGGGACTTCTACGAGCAGTACTTC. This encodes CSVCPTGTGDFYEQYF.

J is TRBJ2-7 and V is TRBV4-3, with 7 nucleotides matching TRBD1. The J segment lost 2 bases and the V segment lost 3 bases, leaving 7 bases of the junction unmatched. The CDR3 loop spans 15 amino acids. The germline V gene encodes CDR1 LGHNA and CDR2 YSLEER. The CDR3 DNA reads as TGCGCCAGCAGCCAGGAAAGCAGGGGGACCTACGAGCAGTACTTC. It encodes CASSQESRGTYEQYF.

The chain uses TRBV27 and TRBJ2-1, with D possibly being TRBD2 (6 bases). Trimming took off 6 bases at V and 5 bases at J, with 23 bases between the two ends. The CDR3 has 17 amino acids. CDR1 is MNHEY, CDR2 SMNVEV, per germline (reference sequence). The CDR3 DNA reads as TGTGCCAGCAGCCCCATGGAGGGTCGAATCCGTAACAATGAGCAGTTCTTC. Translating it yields CASSPMEGRIRNNEQFF.

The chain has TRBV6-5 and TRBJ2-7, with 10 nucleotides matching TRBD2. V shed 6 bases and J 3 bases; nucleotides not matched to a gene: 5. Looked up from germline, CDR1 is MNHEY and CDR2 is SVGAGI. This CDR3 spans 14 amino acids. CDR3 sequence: CASRGLANNYEQYF. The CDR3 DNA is TGTGCCAGCAGGGGACTAGCGAACAACTACGAGCAGTACTTC.

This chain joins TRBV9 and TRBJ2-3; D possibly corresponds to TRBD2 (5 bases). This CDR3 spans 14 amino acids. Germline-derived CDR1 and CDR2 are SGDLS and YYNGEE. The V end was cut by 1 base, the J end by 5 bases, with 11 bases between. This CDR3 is CASSVHQDLDTQYF. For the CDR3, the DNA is TGTGCCAGCAGCGTACACCAGGACTTAGATACGCAGTATTTT.

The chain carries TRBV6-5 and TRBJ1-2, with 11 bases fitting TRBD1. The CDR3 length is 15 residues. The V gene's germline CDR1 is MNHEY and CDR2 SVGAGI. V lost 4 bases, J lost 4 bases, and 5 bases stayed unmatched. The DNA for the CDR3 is TGTGCCAGCAGTTCGGACAGGGGGCCTCCCTATGGCTACACCTTC. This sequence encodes CASSSDRGPPYGYTF.

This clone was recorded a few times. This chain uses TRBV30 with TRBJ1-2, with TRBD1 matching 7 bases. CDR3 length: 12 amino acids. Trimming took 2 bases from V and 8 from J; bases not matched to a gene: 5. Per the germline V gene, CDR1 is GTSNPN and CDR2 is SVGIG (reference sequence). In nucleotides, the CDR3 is TGTGCCTGGAGTTGGACAGGCCTGGGCTACACCTTC. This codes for CAWSWTGLGYTF.

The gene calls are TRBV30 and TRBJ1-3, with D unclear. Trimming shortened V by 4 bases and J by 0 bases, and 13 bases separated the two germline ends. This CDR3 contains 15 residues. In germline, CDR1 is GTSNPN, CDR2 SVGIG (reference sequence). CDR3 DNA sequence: TGTGCCTGGACCAGCGGACGGATCTCTGGAAACACCATATATTTT. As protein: CAWTSGRISGNTIYF. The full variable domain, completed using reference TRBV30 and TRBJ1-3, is SQTIHQWPATLVQPVGSPLSLECTVEGTSNPNLYWYRQAAGRGLQLLFYSVGIGQISSEVPQNLSASRPQDRQFILSSKKLLLSDSGFYLCAWTSGRISGNTIYFGEGSWLTVV.